This T cell receptor beta chain stems from a study of cytomegalovirus exposure and HLA in healthy donors. Study-level results: The dataset shows that most TCR sequences were rare, while some public TCRs occurred in many donors. The sole available immune exposure information was CMV serostatus. Earlier analysis yielded a pattern in which most TCR beta V segments were productive about 87% or about 30% of the time. By a later analysis, the bulk of CMV-associated TCR beta chains appeared HLA-restricted.

Worth noting for this clone: Its antigen remains unknown.

PCR was performed using 60 Vbeta and 13 Jbeta primers. Data came from immunoSEQ multiplex PCR; TCRdb stores just in-frame clones and leaves some out. The data contain roughly 100,000 clones, about three quarters of them singletons. This TCR was sampled from a man aged 55 to 70 in good health and CMV-seropositive. The sequenced sample was PBMCs.

DNA of the CDR3: TGTGCCAGCAGCTTAGTAAGGACAGCCTACAATGAGCAGTTCTTC. It is translated as CASSLVRTAYNEQFF. The V gene is TRBV13, the J gene TRBJ2-1, with D tentatively TRBD1 (6 bases). The CDR3 loop spans 15 amino acids. Per germline, CDR1 PRHDT and CDR2 FYEKMQ (reference sequence). V lost 1 base, J lost 2 bases, and 9 bases lay in between.